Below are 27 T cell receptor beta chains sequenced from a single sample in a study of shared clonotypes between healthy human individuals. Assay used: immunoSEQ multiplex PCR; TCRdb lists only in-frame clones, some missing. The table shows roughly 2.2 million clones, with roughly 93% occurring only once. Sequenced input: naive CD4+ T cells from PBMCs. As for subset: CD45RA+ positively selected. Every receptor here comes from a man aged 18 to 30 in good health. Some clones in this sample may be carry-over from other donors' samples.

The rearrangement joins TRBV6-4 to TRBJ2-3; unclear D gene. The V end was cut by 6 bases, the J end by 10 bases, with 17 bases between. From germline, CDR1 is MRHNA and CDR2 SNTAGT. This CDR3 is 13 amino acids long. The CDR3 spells CASSTETLGSQYF. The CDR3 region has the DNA TGTGCCAGCAGCACCGAGACCCTCGGATCGCAGTATTTT.

For the CDR3, the DNA is TGCAGTGCTGCTTGGGGTGAAAAACTGTTTTTT. Its translation is CSAAWGEKLFF. The chain carries TRBV20-1 and TRBJ1-4, with D hard to call. Trimming removed 5 bases at V and 7 bases at J, with 8 bases between. Germline CDR1 and CDR2: DFQATT and SNEGSKA (reference sequence). The CDR3 totals 11 residues.

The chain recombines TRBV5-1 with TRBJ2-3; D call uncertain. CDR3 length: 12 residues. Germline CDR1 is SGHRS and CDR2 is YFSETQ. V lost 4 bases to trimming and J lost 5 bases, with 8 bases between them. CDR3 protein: CASSPSKDTQYF. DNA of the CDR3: TGCGCCAGCAGCCCATCCAAAGATACGCAGTATTTT.

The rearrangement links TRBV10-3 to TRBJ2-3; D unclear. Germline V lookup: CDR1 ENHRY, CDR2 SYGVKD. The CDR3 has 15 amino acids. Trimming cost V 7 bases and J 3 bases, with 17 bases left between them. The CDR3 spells CAITPTGSLTDTQYF. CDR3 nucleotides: TGTGCCATCACCCCGACCGGATCACTGACAGATACGCAGTATTTT.

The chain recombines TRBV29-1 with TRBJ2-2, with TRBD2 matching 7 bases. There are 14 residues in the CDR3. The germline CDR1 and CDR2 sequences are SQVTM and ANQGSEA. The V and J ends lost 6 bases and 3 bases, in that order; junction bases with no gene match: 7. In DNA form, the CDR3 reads TGCAGCGTCTCTGCGGGAGCGGACACCGGGGAGCTGTTTTTT. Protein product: CSVSAGADTGELFF.

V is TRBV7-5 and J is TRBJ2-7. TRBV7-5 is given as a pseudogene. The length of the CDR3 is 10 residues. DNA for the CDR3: TGTGCAGGGGGGCCCTACGAGCAGTACTTC. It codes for CAGGPYEQYF.

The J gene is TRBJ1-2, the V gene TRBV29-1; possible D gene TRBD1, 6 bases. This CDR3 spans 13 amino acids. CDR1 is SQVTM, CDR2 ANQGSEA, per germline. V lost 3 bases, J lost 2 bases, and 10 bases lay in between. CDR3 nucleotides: TGCAGCGTTGATGGACAGTACAACTATGGCTACACCTTC. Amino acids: CSVDGQYNYGYTF.

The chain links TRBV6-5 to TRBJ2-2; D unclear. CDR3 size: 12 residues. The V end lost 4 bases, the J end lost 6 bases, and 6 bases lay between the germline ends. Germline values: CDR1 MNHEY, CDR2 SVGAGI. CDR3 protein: CASSFGAGELFF. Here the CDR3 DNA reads TGTGCCAGCAGTTTTGGGGCCGGGGAGCTGTTTTTT.

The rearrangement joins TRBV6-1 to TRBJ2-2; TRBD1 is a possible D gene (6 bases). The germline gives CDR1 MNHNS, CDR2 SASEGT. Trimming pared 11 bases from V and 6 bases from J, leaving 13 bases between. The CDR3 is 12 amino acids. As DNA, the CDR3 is TGTGCCTCCCACAGGGTCTCCGGGGAGCTGTTTTTT. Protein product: CASHRVSGELFF.

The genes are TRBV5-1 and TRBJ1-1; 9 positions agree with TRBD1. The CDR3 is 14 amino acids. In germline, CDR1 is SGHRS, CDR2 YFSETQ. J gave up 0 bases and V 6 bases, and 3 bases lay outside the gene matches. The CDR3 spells CASMGQGMNTEAFF. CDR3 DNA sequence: TGCGCCAGCATGGGACAGGGAATGAACACTGAAGCTTTCTTT.

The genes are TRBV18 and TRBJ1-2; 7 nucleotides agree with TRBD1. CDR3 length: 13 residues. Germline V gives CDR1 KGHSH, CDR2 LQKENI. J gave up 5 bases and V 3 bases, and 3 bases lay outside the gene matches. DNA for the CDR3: TGTGCCAGCTCACCCCTGACAGGGTATGGCTACACCTTC. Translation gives CASSPLTGYGYTF.

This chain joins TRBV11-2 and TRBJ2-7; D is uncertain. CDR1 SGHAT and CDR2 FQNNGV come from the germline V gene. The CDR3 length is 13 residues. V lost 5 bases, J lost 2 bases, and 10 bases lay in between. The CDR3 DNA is TGTGCCAGCAGCGTTAGGCCCACCTACGAGCAGTACTTC. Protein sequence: CASSVRPTYEQYF.

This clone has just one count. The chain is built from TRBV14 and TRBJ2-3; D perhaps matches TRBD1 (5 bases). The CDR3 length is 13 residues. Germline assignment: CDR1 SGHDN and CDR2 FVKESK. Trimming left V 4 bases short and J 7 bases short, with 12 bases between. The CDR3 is CASSLQGANTQYF. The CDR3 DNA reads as TGTGCCAGCAGCCTGCAGGGCGCCAATACGCAGTATTTT.

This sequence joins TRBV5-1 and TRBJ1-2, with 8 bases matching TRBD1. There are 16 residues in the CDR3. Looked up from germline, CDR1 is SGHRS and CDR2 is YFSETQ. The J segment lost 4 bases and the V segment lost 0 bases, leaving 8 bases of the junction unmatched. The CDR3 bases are TGCGCCAGCAGCTTGGCCGGGACAGGAGGAACCTATGGCTACACCTTC. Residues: CASSLAGTGGTYGYTF.

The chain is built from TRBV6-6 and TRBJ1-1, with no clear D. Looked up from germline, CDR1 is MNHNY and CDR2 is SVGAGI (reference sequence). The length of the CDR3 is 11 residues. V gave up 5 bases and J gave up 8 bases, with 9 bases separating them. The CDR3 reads CASSLTREAFF. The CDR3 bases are TGTGCCAGCAGTCTTACACGGGAAGCTTTCTTT.

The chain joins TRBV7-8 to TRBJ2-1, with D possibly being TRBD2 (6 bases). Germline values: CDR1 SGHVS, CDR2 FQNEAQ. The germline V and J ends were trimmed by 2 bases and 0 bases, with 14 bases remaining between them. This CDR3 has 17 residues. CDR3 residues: CASSLWDSQSSYNEQFF. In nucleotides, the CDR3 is TGTGCCAGCAGCTTATGGGACTCCCAGAGCTCCTACAATGAGCAGTTCTTC.

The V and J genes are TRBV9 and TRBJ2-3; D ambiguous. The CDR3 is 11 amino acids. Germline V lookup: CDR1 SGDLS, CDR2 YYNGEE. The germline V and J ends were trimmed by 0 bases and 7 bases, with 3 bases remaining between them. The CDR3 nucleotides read TGTGCCAGCAGCGTAGAACATACGCAGTATTTT. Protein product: CASSVEHTQYF.

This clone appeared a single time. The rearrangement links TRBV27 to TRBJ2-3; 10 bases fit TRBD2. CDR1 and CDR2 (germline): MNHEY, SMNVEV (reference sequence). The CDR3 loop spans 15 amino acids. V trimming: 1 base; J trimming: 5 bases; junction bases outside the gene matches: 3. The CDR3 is CASSLWLAGEDTQYF. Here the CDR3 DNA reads TGTGCCAGCAGTTTATGGCTAGCGGGAGAAGATACGCAGTATTTT.

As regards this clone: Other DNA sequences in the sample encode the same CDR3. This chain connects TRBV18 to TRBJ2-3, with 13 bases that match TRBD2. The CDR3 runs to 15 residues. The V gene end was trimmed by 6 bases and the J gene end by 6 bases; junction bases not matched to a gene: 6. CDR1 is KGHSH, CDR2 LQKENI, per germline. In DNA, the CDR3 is TGTGCCAGCTCTCCCCCGGGACTAGCGGGGGATACGCAGTATTTT. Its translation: CASSPPGLAGDTQYF. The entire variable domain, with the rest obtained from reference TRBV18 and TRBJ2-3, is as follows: NAGVMQNPRHLVRRRGQEARLRCSPMKGHSHVYWYRQLPEEGLKFMVYLQKENIIDESGMPKERFSAEFPKEGPSILRIQQVVRGDSAAYFCASSPPGLAGDTQYFGPGTRLTVL.

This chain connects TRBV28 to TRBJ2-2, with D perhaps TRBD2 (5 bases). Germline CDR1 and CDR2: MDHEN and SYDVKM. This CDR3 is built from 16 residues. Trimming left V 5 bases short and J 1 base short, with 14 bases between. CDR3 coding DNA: TGTGCCAGCAGTCCGGGGTCGGCTCTGAACACCGGGGAGCTGTTTTTT. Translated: CASSPGSALNTGELFF.

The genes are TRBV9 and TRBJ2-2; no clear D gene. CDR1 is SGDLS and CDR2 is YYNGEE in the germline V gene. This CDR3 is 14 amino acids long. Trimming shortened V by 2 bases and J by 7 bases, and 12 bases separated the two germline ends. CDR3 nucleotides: TGTGCCAGCAGCGTTACGGGTCCAGACGGGGAGCTGTTTTTT. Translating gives CASSVTGPDGELFF. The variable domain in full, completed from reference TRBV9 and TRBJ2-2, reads DSGVTQTPKHLITATGQRVTLRCSPRSGDLSVYWYQQSLDQGLQFLIQYYNGEERAKGNILERFSAQQFPDLHSELNLSSLELGDSALYFCASSVTGPDGELFFGEGSRLTVL.

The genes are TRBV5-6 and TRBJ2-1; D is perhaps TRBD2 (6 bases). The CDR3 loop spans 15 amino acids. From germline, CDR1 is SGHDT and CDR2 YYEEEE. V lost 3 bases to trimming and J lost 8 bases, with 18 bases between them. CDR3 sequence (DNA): TGTGCCAGCAGCTGGAGGGAACCTGGGCAATATGAGCAGTTCTTC. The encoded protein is CASSWREPGQYEQFF.

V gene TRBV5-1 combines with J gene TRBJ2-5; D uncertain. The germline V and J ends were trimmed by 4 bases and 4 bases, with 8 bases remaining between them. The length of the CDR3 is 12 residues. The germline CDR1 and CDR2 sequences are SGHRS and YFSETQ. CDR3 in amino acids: CASSQPLETQYF. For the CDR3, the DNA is TGCGCCAGCAGCCAGCCTCTAGAGACCCAGTACTTC.

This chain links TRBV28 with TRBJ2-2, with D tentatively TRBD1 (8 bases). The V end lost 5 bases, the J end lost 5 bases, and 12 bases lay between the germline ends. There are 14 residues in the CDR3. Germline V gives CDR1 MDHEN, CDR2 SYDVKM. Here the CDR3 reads CASSDRGGTGELFF. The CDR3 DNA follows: TGTGCCAGCAGTGACAGGGGAGGGACCGGGGAGCTGTTTTTT.

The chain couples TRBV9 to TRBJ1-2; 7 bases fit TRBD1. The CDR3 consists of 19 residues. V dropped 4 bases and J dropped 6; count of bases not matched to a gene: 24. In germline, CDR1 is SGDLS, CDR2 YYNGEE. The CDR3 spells CASSPQAVAPGTEEHGYTF. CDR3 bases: TGTGCCAGCAGCCCTCAAGCGGTCGCCCCCGGGACAGAAGAACATGGCTACACCTTC.

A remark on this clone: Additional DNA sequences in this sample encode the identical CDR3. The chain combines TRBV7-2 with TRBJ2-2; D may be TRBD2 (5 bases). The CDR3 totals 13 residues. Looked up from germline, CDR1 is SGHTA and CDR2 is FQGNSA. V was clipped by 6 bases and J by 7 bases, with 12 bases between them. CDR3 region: CASSLVGVGELFF. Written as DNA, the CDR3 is TGTGCCAGCAGTCTAGTGGGAGTCGGGGAGCTGTTTTTT.

The CDR3, as DNA: TGCGCCAGCAGCCCGGGAGCGGGACTGGCTTTGGAGCAGTTCTTC. Encoded protein: CASSPGAGLALEQFF. The chain joins TRBV5-1 to TRBJ2-1; TRBD2 aligns across 7 bases. J lost 10 bases, V lost 4 bases, and 14 bases had no gene match. The length of the CDR3 is 15 residues. The germline CDR1 and CDR2 sequences are SGHRS and YFSETQ. Filled out from reference TRBV5-1 and TRBJ2-1, the complete variable domain reads KAGVTQTPRYLIKTRGQQVTLSCSPISGHRSVSWYQQTPGQGLQFLFEYFSETQRNKGNFPGRFSGRQFSNSRSEMNVSTLELGDSALYLCASSPGAGLALEQFFGPGTRLTVL.